The 11 T cell receptor beta chains given below trace back to one sample, sequenced in a study of T cell responses to AZD1222 COVID-19 vaccine. Produced via immunoSEQ multiplex PCR; TCRdb's table is partial and in-frame only. The table lists fewer than 140,000 clones, roughly 90% of them singletons. The material was peripheral blood, obtained on day 0 of AZD1222 vaccination. The receptors were gathered from an adult in good health.

This chain links TRBV5-4 with TRBJ2-7, with 8 bases identical to TRBD2. CDR3 length: 14 amino acids. Germline lookup yields CDR1 SGHNT and CDR2 YYREEE (reference sequence). V was pared by 6 bases and J by 7 bases, with 12 bases of the junction left unmatched. As DNA, the CDR3 is TGTGCCAGCACCCAAGCGGGAGAGTGGGAAGAGCAGTACTTC. Its protein product is CASTQAGEWEEQYF.

The rearrangement uses TRBV9 and TRBJ1-2; D unresolved. The CDR3 length is 14 residues. The V and J ends lost 0 bases and 7 bases respectively, with 13 bases between them. Germline lookup yields CDR1 SGDLS and CDR2 YYNGEE. This CDR3 is CASSVDNLSGGYTF. The CDR3 nucleotides are TGTGCCAGCAGCGTAGATAACCTATCTGGTGGCTACACCTTC.

The genes are TRBV2 and TRBJ2-3, with 15 bases aligning to TRBD2. Unmatched junction bases numbered 13, after V lost 2 bases and J lost 7 bases. The CDR3 has 19 residues. Germline V gene sequence: CDR1 SNHLY, CDR2 FYNNEI. CDR3 in DNA: TGTGCCAGCAGTGAAAGGGGACTAGCGGGAGGCCGGAACCGGAATACGCAGTATTTT. Translating gives CASSERGLAGGRNRNTQYF. Supplemented by reference TRBV2 and TRBJ2-3, the full variable domain reads EPEVTQTPSHQVTQMGQEVILRCVPISNHLYFYWYRQILGQKVEFLVSFYNNEISEKSEIFDDQFSVERPDGSNFTLKIRSTKLEDSAMYFCASSERGLAGGRNRNTQYFGPGTRLTVL.

J is TRBJ2-1 and V is TRBV4-1; 15 nucleotides agree with TRBD2. Unmatched junction bases numbered 3, after V lost 4 bases and J lost 2 bases. Per germline, CDR1 MGHRA and CDR2 YSYEKL. The CDR3 sequence is 17 residues long. In DNA form, the CDR3 reads TGCGCCAGCAGCCTCGGACTAGCGGGAGGGCCCTACAATGAGCAGTTCTTC. This encodes CASSLGLAGGPYNEQFF.

The rearrangement uses TRBV28 and TRBJ1-1, with 7 positions matching TRBD1. Trimming removed 7 bases from V and 8 bases from J; junction bases left unmatched: 7. CDR3 length equals 12 residues. The germline gives CDR1 MDHEN, CDR2 SYDVKM. CDR3 sequence (DNA): TGTGCCAGCACCACAGGGGTCAGAGAAGCTTTCTTT. Amino acid sequence: CASTTGVREAFF.

The rearrangement joins TRBV6-5 to TRBJ1-3; no reliable D call. V gave up 0 bases and J gave up 0 bases, with 9 bases separating them. CDR3 length: 16 amino acids. Germline V lookup: CDR1 MNHEY, CDR2 SVGAGI. CDR3 sequence (DNA): TGTGCCAGCAGTTACTCAATCGGGCTCTCTGGAAACACCATATATTTT. This gives the protein CASSYSIGLSGNTIYF.

In nucleotides, the CDR3 is TGTGCCAGCAGTTACTCTGGGGACGTAACTAATGAAAAACTGTTTTTT. It is translated as CASSYSGDVTNEKLFF. The V call is TRBV6-5, the J call TRBJ1-4; D might be TRBD1 (5 bases). V lost 0 bases to trimming and J lost 1 base, with 9 bases between them. The CDR3 spans 16 residues. In germline, CDR1 is MNHEY, CDR2 SVGAGI.

V and J are TRBV19 and TRBJ2-3, with TRBD2 matching 12 bases. The V and J ends lost 10 bases and 6 bases, in that order; junction bases with no gene match: 2. CDR1 LNHDA and CDR2 SQIVND come from the germline V gene (reference sequence). The CDR3 is 12 amino acids. The CDR3 here is CATSGREDTQYF. CDR3 DNA sequence: TGTGCCACTAGCGGGAGGGAGGATACGCAGTATTTT.

The chain has TRBV28 and TRBJ1-6; TRBD1 is a possible D gene (6 bases). Germline CDR1 MDHEN, CDR2 SYDVKM. The CDR3 spans 16 residues. V lost 6 bases, J lost 3 bases, and 15 bases lay in between. CDR3 sequence (DNA): TGTGCCAGCAGAAATCTAGCAGGGGACTATAATTCACCCCTCCACTTT. This codes for CASRNLAGDYNSPLHF. Full variable domain (remainder filled in from reference TRBV28 and TRBJ1-6): DVKVTQSSRYLVKRTGEKVFLECVQDMDHENMFWYRQDPGLGLRLIYFSYDVKMKEKGDIPEGYSVSREKKERFSLILESASTNQTSMYLCASRNLAGDYNSPLHFGNGTRLTVT.

The chain links TRBV10-3 to TRBJ2-3, with TRBD2 matching over 14 bases. The V and J ends lost 6 bases and 1 base, in that order; junction bases with no gene match: 6. Germline lookup yields CDR1 ENHRY and CDR2 SYGVKD. The CDR3 is made up of 17 amino acids. The CDR3 nucleotides are TGTGCCATCAGGGGACTAGCGGGAGAGAGGGGCACAGATACGCAGTATTTT. This codes for CAIRGLAGERGTDTQYF.

This clone was seen just once. This chain joins TRBV19 and TRBJ1-1; 7 bases agree with TRBD1. Germline loops: CDR1 LNHDA, CDR2 SQIVND (reference sequence). The V gene end was trimmed by 6 bases and the J gene end by 4 bases; junction bases not matched to a gene: 8. This CDR3 has 14 residues. For the CDR3, the DNA is TGTGCCAGTAGCCCACAGGGGTCTGGCACTGAAGCTTTCTTT. Amino acids: CASSPQGSGTEAFF.